A selection of T cell receptor beta chains follows, all from one sample in a study of blood T cell repertoires in COVID-19. Generated by immunoSEQ multiplex PCR, the TCRdb table keeps only in-frame clones and is missing some. The table includes 450,000 to 600,000 clones, 75% to 90% detected once. Sequencing was carried out using PBMCs or T cells enriched from blood (not recorded which). Receptor source: a woman younger than 35 who had recovered from COVID-19. Both conserved end residues are part of each CDR3. Fields, in order: J gene, D gene, clone size, V gene, CDR3 protein, CDR3 DNA. The D gene is left open where the match is weak. Rows may omit the clone size; those that give it use once, few, many or a size class.

TRBJ2-3 | TRBD2 | few | TRBV5-1 | CASRNEGLQTLLSSTDTQYF | TGCGCCAGCCGGAACGAGGGACTACAAACTTTATTATCTAGCACAGATACGCAGTATTTT
TRBJ2-1 | . | . | TRBV28 | CASSFRGISYNEQFF | TGTGCCAGCAGTTTCCGCGGGATCTCCTACAATGAGCAGTTCTTC
TRBJ2-5 | . | . | TRBV12-3/TRBV12-4 | CASSFGQEETQYF | TGTGCCAGCAGTTTCGGCCAGGAAGAGACCCAGTACTTC
TRBJ2-1 | TRBD1 | . | TRBV2 | CASSPQGNEQFF | TGTGCCAGCAGTCCACAGGGGAATGAGCAGTTCTTC
TRBJ1-4 | TRBD1 | . | TRBV2 | CASSSGQLNEKLFF | TGTGCCAGCAGTTCGGGACAGCTTAATGAAAAACTGTTTTTT
TRBJ1-1 | . | . | TRBV13 | CASGQGLMNTEAFF | TGTGCCAGCGGGCAGGGGTTAATGAACACTGAAGCTTTCTTT
TRBJ2-1 | TRBD2 | . | TRBV10-2 | CASSESTSGVRYNEQFF | TGCGCCAGCAGTGAGTCGACTAGCGGGGTTCGATACAATGAGCAGTTCTTC
TRBJ2-2 | TRBD2 | . | TRBV6-4 | CASSLGGGNTGELFF | TGTGCCAGCAGTCTGGGCGGGGGTAACACCGGGGAGCTGTTTTTT
TRBJ1-3 | . | . | TRBV5-1 | CASSLVSGDDNTIYF | TGCGCCAGCAGCTTGGTTTCAGGGGACGATAACACCATATATTTT
TRBJ1-5 | TRBD1 | . | TRBV10-3 | CAIKGTEGNQPQHF | TGTGCCATCAAAGGGACAGAGGGCAATCAGCCCCAGCATTTT
TRBJ1-3 | . | . | TRBV10-3 | CAISESWERGGNTIYF | TGTGCCATCAGTGAGTCGTGGGAAAGAGGGGGAAACACCATATATTTT
TRBJ1-2 | . | . | TRBV5-4 | CASSPDFIYGYTF | TGTGCCAGCAGCCCGGACTTTATCTATGGCTACACCTTC
TRBJ1-1 | . | . | TRBV19 | CASSLSVGGNEAFF | TGTGCCAGTAGTCTCTCGGTGGGAGGGAATGAAGCTTTCTTT
TRBJ1-3 | . | once | TRBV6-5 | CASNLVVGPGNTIYF | TGTGCCAGCAACCTCGTTGTGGGCCCCGGAAACACCATATATTTT
TRBJ1-3 | . | . | TRBV5-1 | CASSLGGGLGNTIYF | TGCGCCAGCAGCTTGGGCGGGGGGCTTGGAAACACCATATATTTT
TRBJ1-1 | . | . | TRBV2 | CASIGQRNTEAFF | TGTGCCAGCATTGGACAGCGGAACACTGAAGCTTTCTTT
TRBJ2-2 | . | . | TRBV7-2 | CASSLGPAGNTGELFF | TGTGCCAGCAGCTTAGGTCCGGCAGGGAACACCGGGGAGCTGTTTTTT
TRBJ1-2 | . | . | TRBV30 | CAWVGDSYGYTF | TGTGCCTGGGTCGGAGACAGCTATGGCTACACCTTC
TRBJ2-3 | . | . | TRBV5-1 | CASSPYGQGQPTDTQYF | TGCGCCAGCAGCCCATACGGACAAGGACAGCCAACAGATACGCAGTATTTT
TRBJ1-2 | . | . | TRBV5-1 | CASSLKGARFLGYTF | TGCGCCAGCAGCTTGAAAGGAGCCCGTTTTTTGGGCTACACCTTC
TRBJ1-2 | TRBD1 | . | TRBV10-2 | CASRLDEGAGGYTF | TGCGCCAGCAGGTTAGACGAGGGGGCAGGTGGCTACACCTTC
TRBJ2-7 | . | . | TRBV6-5 | CASSTGRGYEQYF | TGTGCCAGCAGTACAGGGAGGGGGTACGAGCAGTACTTC
TRBJ1-5 | . | . | TRBV11-2 | CASSLDLGGGNQPQHF | TGTGCCAGCAGCTTAGATCTAGGGGGAGGCAATCAGCCCCAGCATTTT
TRBJ2-5 | . | . | TRBV4-1 | CASTQPGTQETQYF | TGCGCCAGCACCCAACCGGGAACCCAAGAGACCCAGTACTTC
TRBJ2-7 | . | . | TRBV7-9 | CASSRSEQASYEQYF | TGTGCCAGCAGCCGATCGGAACAGGCCTCCTACGAGCAGTACTTC
TRBJ1-2 | TRBD1 | . | TRBV5-1 | CASSSRDSQGGYTF | TGCGCCAGCAGCTCCCGGGACAGCCAAGGTGGCTACACCTTC
TRBJ1-6 | . | . | TRBV5-6 | CASSLVDSTNSPLHF | TGTGCCAGCAGCCTCGTAGACAGTACTAATTCACCCCTCCACTTT
TRBJ2-5 | . | . | TRBV15 | CATRGGAGETQYF | TGTGCCACCAGGGGGGGGGCCGGGGAGACCCAGTACTTC
TRBJ1-1 | . | . | TRBV9 | CASSVDHRNTEAFF | TGTGCCAGCAGCGTAGACCACAGAAACACTGAAGCTTTCTTT
TRBJ2-3 | TRBD2 | . | TRBV5-4 | CASSSTSGGAYDTQYF | TGTGCCAGCAGCTCGACTAGCGGGGGGGCATATGATACGCAGTATTTT
TRBJ2-5 | TRBD2 | . | TRBV10-2 | CATRPGLGETQYF | TGCGCCACCCGCCCCGGACTAGGAGAGACCCAGTACTTC
TRBJ2-7 | . | . | TRBV11-1 | CASSLNLRPTVDEQYF | TGTGCCAGCAGCTTAAACCTGAGGCCGACGGTCGACGAGCAGTACTTC
TRBJ2-5 | TRBD2 | . | TRBV3-1/TRBV3-2 | CATESGGEETQYF | TGTGCCACCGAGAGCGGGGGGGAAGAGACCCAGTACTTC